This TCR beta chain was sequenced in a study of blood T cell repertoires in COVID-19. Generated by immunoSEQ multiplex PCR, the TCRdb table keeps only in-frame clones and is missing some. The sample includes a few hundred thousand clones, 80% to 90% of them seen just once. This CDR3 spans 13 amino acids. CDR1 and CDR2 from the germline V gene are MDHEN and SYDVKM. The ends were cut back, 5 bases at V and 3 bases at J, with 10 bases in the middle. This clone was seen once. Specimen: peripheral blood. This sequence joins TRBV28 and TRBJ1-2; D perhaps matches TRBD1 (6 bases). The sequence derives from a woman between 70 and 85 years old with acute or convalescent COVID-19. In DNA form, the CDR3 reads TGTGCCAGCAGTCCCGGGACACACTATGGCTACACCTTC. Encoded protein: CASSPGTHYGYTF.